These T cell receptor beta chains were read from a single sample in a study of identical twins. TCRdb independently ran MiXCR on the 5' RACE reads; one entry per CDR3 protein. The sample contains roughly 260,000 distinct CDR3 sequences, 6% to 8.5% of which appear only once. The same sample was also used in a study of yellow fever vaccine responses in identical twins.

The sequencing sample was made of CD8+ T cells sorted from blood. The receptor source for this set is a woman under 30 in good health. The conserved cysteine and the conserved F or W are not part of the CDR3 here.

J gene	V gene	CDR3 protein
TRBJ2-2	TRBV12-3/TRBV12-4	ASSLEGGELF
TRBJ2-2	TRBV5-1	ASSLTGVSTNTGELF
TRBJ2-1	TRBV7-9	ASSSPTSIYEQF
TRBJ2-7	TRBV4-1	ASSQEPTGGEQY
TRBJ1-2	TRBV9	ASSVGDSHYGYT
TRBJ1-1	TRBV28	ASSLDIGGTEAF
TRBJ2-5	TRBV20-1	SADTVEGSGTQY
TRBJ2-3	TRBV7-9	ASSYSTEDTQY
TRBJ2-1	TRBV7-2	ASSQGGSGTQEQF
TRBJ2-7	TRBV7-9	ASSLALDPNYEQY
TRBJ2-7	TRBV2	ASSDGQLTYEQY
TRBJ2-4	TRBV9	ATDSIN
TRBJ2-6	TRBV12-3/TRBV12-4	ASRSTSGRTPVVLT
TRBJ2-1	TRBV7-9	ASEGTLGPFNEQF
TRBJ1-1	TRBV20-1	SARDLWQDHTEAF
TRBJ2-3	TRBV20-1	SARVGSGGTDTQY
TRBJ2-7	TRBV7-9	ACSLGPTGSYEQY
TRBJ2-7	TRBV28	ASSLTSSGSAEQY
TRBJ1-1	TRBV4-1	ASTLGQGSTEAF
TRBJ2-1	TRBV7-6	ASSPAARAGEQF
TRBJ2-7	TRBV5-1	ASSGTGGSSYEQY
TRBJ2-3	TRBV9	ASSVEASDTDTQY